This TCR beta chain is from a study of CD8 T cells in Susac syndrome. Regarding this clonotype: Its antigen remains unidentified.

Broader study findings: Peak Susac CD8+ clonal expansion was seen in TEMRA cells and active patients. The authors found some 15 Susac-specific public clones in total CD8+ repertoires and roughly 5 in CD8+ TEMRA repertoires.

It was with random hexamers that roughly 0.45 to 1 ug RNA was reverse transcribed. TCRdb re-derived calls from the immunoSEQ multiplex PCR reads in MiXCR, one entry per CDR3 protein. The sample includes fewer than 90,000 distinct CDR3 sequences, over 85% of them seen just once. This CDR3 spans 16 amino acids. Germline loops: CDR1 MNHEY, CDR2 SVGEGT. V was pared by 2 bases and J by 3 bases, with 4 bases of the junction left unmatched. This TCR was recovered from a human donor with Susac syndrome. Sample: CD8+ T cells from PBMCs. This chain connects TRBV6-2 or TRBV6-3 to TRBJ2-7, with 13 bases identical to TRBD2. CDR3 coding DNA: TGTGCCAGCAGTTACGCGACTAGCGGGAGGCTCTACGAGCAGTACTTC. It yields the protein CASSYATSGRLYEQYF.